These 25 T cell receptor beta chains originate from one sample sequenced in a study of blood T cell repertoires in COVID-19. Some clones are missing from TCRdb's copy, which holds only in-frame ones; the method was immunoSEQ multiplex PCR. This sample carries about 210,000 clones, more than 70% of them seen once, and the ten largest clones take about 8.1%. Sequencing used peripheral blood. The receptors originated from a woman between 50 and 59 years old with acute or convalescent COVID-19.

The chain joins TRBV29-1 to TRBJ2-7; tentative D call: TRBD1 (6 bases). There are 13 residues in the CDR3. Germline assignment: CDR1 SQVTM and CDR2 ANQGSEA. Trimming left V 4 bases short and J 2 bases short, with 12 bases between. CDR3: CSVVRQGTYEQYF. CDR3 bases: TGCAGCGTTGTCAGGCAGGGGACCTACGAGCAGTACTTC.

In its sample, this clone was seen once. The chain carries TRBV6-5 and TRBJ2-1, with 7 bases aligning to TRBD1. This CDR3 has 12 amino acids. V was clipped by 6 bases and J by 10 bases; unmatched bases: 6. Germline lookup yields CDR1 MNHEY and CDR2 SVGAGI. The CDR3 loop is CASSDRDGEQFF. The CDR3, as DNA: TGTGCCAGCAGCGACAGGGACGGGGAGCAGTTCTTC.

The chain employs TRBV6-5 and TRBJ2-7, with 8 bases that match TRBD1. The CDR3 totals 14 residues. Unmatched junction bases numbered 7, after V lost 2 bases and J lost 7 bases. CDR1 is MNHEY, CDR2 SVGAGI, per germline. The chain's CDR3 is CASSYGQGRGEQYF. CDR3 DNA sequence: TGTGCCAGCAGTTACGGACAGGGTAGGGGGGAGCAGTACTTC.

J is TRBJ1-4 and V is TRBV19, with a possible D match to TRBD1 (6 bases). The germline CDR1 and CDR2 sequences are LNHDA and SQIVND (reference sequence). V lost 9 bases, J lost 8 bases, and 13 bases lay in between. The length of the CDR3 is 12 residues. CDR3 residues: CASKTGREKLFF. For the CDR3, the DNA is TGTGCCAGCAAAACAGGGCGGGAAAAACTGTTTTTT.

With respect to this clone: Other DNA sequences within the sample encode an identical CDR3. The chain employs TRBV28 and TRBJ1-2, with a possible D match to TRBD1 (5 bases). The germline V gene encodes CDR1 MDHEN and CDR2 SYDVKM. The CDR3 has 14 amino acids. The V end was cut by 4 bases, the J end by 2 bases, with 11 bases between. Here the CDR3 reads CASSSLGGNYGYTF. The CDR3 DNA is TGTGCCAGCAGTTCCCTGGGGGGAAACTATGGCTACACCTTC.

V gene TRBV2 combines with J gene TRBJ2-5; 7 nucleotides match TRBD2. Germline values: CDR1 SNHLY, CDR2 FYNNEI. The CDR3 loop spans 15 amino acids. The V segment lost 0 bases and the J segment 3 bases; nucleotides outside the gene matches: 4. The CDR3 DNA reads TGTGCCAGCAGTGAAGCCGTGGGGGGGAAAGAGACCCAGTACTTC. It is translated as CASSEAVGGKETQYF.

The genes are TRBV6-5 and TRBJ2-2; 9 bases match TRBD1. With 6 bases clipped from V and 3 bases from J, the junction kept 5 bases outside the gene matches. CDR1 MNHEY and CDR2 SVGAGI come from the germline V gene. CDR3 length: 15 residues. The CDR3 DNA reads TGTGCCAGCAGGGGACAGGGAACGGACACCGGGGAGCTGTTTTTT. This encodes CASRGQGTDTGELFF.

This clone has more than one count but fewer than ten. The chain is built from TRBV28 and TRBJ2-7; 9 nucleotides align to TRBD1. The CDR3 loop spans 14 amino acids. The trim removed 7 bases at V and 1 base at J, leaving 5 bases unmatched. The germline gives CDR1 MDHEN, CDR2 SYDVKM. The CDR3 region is CASILTGGSYEQYF. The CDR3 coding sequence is TGTGCCAGCATCCTGACAGGGGGATCCTACGAGCAGTACTTC.

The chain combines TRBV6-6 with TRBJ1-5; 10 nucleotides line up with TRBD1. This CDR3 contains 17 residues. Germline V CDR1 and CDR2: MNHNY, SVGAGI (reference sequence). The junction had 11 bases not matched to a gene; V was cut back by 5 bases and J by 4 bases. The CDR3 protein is CASSRGLPGQGNQPQHF. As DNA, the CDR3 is TGTGCCAGCAGTCGGGGGCTTCCGGGACAGGGGAATCAGCCCCAGCATTTT.

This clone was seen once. The CDR3 protein is CASSLAPGTGTRRGTEAFF. The CDR3 DNA is TGCGCCAGCAGCTTGGCCCCCGGGACAGGGACCAGGCGGGGGACTGAAGCTTTCTTT. The chain has TRBV5-1 and TRBJ1-1, with TRBD1 matching 9 bases. V dropped 0 bases and J dropped 5; count of bases not matched to a gene: 17. The CDR3 has 19 residues. CDR1 is SGHRS and CDR2 is YFSETQ in the germline V gene.

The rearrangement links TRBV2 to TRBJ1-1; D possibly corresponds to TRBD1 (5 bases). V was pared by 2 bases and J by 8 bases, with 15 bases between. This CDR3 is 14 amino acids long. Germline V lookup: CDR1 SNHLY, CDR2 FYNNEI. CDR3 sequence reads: CASSEFRAGPEAFF. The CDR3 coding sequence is TGTGCCAGCAGTGAATTCAGGGCAGGGCCCGAAGCTTTCTTT.

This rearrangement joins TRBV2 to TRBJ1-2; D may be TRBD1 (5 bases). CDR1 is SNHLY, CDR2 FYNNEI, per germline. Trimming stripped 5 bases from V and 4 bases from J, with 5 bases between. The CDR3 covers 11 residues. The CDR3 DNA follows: TGTGCCAGCAGTAGGGGCTATGGCTACACCTTC. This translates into CASSRGYGYTF. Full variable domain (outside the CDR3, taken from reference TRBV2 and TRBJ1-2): EPEVTQTPSHQVTQMGQEVILRCVPISNHLYFYWYRQILGQKVEFLVSFYNNEISEKSEIFDDQFSVERPDGSNFTLKIRSTKLEDSAMYFCASSRGYGYTFGSGTRLTVV.

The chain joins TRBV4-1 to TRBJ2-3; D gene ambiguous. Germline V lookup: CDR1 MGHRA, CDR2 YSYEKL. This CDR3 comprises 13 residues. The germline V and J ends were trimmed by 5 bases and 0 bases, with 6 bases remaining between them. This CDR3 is CASSSPSTDTQYF. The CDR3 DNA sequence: TGCGCCAGCAGCTCTCCTAGCACAGATACGCAGTATTTT.

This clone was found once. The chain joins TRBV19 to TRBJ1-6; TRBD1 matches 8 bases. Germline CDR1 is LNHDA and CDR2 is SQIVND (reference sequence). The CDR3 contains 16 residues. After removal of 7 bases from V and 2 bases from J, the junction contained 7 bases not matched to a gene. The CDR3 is CASNGQGRTYNSPLHF. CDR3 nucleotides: TGTGCCAGTAACGGACAGGGACGCACCTATAATTCACCCCTCCACTTT.

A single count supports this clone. This CDR3 is CASSRTSGPGSWTDTQYF. CDR3 coding DNA: TGTGCCAGCAGCAGAACTAGCGGACCGGGCTCATGGACAGATACGCAGTATTTT. This chain uses TRBV3-1 (or the pseudogene TRBV3-2) with TRBJ2-3; 8 nucleotides agree with TRBD2. Germline V CDR1 and CDR2: LGHDT, YNNKEL (reference sequence). The trim removed 5 bases at V and 3 bases at J, leaving 16 bases unmatched. The CDR3 has 18 amino acids.

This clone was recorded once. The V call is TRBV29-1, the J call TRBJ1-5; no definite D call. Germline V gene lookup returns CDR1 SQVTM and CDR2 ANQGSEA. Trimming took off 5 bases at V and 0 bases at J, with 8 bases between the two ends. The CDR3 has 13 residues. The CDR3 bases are TGCAGCGTTCAGACAACTAGCAATCAGCCCCAGCATTTT. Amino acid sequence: CSVQTTSNQPQHF. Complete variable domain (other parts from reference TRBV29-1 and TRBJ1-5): SAVISQKPSRDICQRGTSLTIQCQVDSQVTMMFWYRQQPGQSLTLIATANQGSEATYESGFVIDKFPISRPNLTFSTLTVSNMSPEDSSIYLCSVQTTSNQPQHFGDGTRLSIL.

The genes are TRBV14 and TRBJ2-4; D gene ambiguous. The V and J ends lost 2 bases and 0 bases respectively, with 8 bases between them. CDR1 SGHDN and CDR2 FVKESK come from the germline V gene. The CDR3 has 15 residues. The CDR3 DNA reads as TGTGCCAGCAGCCAACTAGATCTAGCCAAAAACATTCAGTACTTC. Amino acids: CASSQLDLAKNIQYF. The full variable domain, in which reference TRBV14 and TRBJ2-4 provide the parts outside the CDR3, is EAGVTQFPSHSVIEKGQTVTLRCDPISGHDNLYWYRRVMGKEIKFLLHFVKESKQDESGMPNNRFLAERTGGTYSTLKVQPAELEDSGVYFCASSQLDLAKNIQYFGAGTRLSVL.

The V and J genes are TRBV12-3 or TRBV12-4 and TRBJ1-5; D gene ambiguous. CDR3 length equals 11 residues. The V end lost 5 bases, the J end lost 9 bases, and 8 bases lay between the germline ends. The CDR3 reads CASSTNGPQHF. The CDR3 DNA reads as TGTGCCAGCAGTACCAACGGGCCCCAGCATTTT.

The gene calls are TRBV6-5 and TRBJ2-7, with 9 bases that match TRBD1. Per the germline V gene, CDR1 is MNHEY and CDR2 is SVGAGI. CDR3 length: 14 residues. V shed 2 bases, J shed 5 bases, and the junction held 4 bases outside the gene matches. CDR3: CASSYGTGYHEQYF. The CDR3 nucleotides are TGTGCCAGCAGTTACGGGACAGGGTACCACGAGCAGTACTTC.

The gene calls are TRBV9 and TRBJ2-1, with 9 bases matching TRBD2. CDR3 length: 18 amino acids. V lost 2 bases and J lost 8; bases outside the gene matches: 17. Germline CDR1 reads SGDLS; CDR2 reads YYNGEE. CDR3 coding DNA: TGTGCCAGCAGCGTCGCGCCTATTTTTAGCGGGAGCTCCCATGAGCAGTTCTTC. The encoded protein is CASSVAPIFSGSSHEQFF.

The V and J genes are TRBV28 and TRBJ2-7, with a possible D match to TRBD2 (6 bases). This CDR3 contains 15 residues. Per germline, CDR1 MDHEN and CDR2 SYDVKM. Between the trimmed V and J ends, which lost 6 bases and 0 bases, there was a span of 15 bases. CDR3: CASSQPGTLSYEQYF. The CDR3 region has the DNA TGTGCCAGCAGCCAACCCGGGACTCTCTCCTACGAGCAGTACTTC.

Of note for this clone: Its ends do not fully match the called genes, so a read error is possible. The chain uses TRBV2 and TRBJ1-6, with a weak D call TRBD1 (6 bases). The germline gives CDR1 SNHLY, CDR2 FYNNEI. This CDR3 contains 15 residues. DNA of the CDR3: TGTGCCAGCAGCGAAGGGACAAGCTATAATTCACCCCTCCACTTT. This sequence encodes CASSEGTSYNSPLHF.

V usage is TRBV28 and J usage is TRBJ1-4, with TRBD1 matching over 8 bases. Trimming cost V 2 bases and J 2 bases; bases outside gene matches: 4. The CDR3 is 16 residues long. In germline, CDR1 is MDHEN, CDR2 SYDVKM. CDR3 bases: TGTGCCAGCAGTTTACAGGGGGCTTCGACTAATGAAAAACTGTTTTTT. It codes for CASSLQGASTNEKLFF.

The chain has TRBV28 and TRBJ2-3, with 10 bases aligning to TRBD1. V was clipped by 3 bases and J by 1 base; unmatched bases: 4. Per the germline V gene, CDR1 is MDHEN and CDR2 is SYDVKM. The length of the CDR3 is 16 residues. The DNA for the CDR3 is TGTGCCAGCAGTTTTCTTGGGACAGGGGGCACAGATACGCAGTATTTT. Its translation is CASSFLGTGGTDTQYF.

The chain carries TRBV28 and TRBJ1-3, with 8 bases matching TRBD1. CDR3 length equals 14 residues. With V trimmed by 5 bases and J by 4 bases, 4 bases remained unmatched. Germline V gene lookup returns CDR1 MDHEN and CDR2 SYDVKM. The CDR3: CASSIRDRGNTIYF. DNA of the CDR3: TGTGCCAGCAGTATCCGGGACAGGGGAAACACCATATATTTT.